The TCR beta chain under discussion was sequenced for a study of OX40 agonist ivuxolimab in advanced cancers. Germline V gene lookup returns CDR1 SGHNT and CDR2 YYREEE (reference sequence). The V end was cut by 3 bases, the J end by 1 base, with 7 bases between. This CDR3 spans 14 amino acids. Clones were read by immunoSEQ multiplex PCR, and TCRdb kept only the in-frame ones, dropping some. This table has about 83,000 clones, about 90% appearing once. This sequence was found in an adult with an advanced solid tumor such as melanoma, head and neck, liver or kidney cancer. The chain has TRBV5-4 and TRBJ2-2; D remains ambiguous. The material sequenced was CD4+ or CD8+ T cells sorted from blood, taken in a trial of the OX40 agonist ivuxolimab. The CDR3 loop is CASSSHRNTGELFF. DNA of the CDR3: TGTGCCAGCAGCTCTCATCGGAACACCGGGGAGCTGTTTTTT. Based on the CDR3 plus reference TRBV5-4 and TRBJ2-2, the full variable domain is ETGVTQSPTHLIKTRGQQVTLRCSSQSGHNTVSWYQQALGQGPQFIFQYYREEENGRGNFPPRFSGLQFPNYSSELNVNALELDDSALYLCASSSHRNTGELFFGEGSRLTVL.